This TCR beta chain was sequenced in a study of blood T cell repertoires in COVID-19. Study overall: T cells, B-cell-depleted T cells, or PBMCs provided the cDNA or gDNA that served as material.

Trimming removed 3 bases at V and 5 bases at J, with 14 bases between. CDR1 and CDR2 from the germline V gene are SGHRS and YFSETQ. The CDR3 is 14 amino acids. As originally analysed: Reference gene primer amplification gave nucleated cell count estimates. The assay was immunoSEQ multiplex PCR, and TCRdb's table has in-frame clones only and misses some. V and J calls and clone size are as listed in that table; D and trimming were resolved from the DNA. The table shows approximately 120,000 clones, with roughly 72% occurring only once. The TCR originated in a human donor in a cohort sampled during active COVID-19. Sequenced: peripheral blood. The genes are TRBV5-1 and TRBJ2-5; D is perhaps TRBD1 (6 bases). CDR3 in DNA: TGCGCCAGCAGCTCGATACAGGGTGTGGAGACCCAGTACTTC. As protein: CASSSIQGVETQYF.